This T cell receptor beta chain comes out of a study of response to subunit inactivated influenza vaccine (dated by TCRdb to 2016 to 2019). With respect to the entire study: The study used deep quantitative T cell receptor repertoire profiling to track responses to a trivalent subunit inactivated influenza vaccine. Study-wide conclusions, independent of this receptor: According to the authors, only a limited number of new T cells may be recruited by each seasonal influenza vaccination.

Note on this clonotype: Its antigen is still unknown. The record has no base qualities; no much larger clone is one base away.

From the cysteine through the phenylalanine, the CDR3 covers 13 amino acids. Only the CDR3 DNA stays, 39 bases, in frame from base 1. Trimming takes 4 bases from V and 3 bases from J, and the germline ends sit 10 bases apart. The germline V gene (reference sequence) provides CDR1 LGHDT and CDR2 YNNKEL. Libraries were constructed by RT-PCR. Sequencing took place on an Illumina HiSeq 2500. The public reads were run again by TCRdb, first through fastp at Q25 and then through MiXCR, and only productive beta chains were kept. Rows with one shared CDR3 protein collapse into an entry with the most common genes and DNA. This sample is represented by about 530,000 distinct CDR3 sequences; approximately 13% of them were singletons. Around 13% of the sample is in the top ten clones. In the paper's terms, the time point label means: approximately 47 days after influenza vaccine administration.

This chain joins TRBV3-1 to TRBJ2-7, and the D gene may be TRBD1, 6 bases matching. This TCR came from a man aged 45-65 years who received an inactivated influenza vaccine. Donor details come from another sample of the same person, matched by shared clones. The source material was PBMCs from blood, sampled more than 35 days after vaccination. The CDR3 region: CASSRTDFYEQYF. The DNA reads TGTGCCAGCAGCCGGACAGATTTCTACGAGCAGTACTTC.